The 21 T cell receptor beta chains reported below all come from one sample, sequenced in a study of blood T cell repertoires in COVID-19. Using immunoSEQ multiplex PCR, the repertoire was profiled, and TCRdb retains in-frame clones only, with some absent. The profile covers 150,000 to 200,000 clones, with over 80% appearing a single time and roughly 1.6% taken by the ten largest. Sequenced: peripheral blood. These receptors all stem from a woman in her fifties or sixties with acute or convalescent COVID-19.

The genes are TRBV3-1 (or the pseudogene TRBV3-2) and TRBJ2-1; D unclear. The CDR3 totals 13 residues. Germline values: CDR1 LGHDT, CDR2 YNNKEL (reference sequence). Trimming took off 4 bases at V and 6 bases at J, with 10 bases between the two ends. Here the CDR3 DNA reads TGTGCCAGCAGCCGATCTAGATTCAATGAGCAGTTCTTC. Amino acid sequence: CASSRSRFNEQFF.

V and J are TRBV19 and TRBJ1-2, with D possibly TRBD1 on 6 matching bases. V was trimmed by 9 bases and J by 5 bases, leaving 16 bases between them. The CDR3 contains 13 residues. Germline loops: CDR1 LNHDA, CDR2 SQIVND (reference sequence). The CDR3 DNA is TGTGCCAGCTCAACAGGGTCGAAGTATGGCTACACCTTC. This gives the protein CASSTGSKYGYTF.

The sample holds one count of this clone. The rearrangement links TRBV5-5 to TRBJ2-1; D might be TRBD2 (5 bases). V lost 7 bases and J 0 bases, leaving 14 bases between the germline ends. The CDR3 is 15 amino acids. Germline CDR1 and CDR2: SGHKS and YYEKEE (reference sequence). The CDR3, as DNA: TGTGCCAGCCTCGCTAGCCCTTCCTCCTACAATGAGCAGTTCTTC. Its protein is CASLASPSSYNEQFF.

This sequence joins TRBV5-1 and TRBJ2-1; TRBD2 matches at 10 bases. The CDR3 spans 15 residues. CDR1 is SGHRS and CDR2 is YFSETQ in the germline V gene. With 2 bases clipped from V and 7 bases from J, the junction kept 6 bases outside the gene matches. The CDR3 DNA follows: TGCGCCAGCAGCTTCCTAGCGGGAGCTCGAAATGAGCAGTTCTTC. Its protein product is CASSFLAGARNEQFF.

The CDR3 protein is CASSPRTSGLYQETQYF. CDR3 in DNA: TGTGCCAGCAGCCCCCGGACTAGCGGGTTGTACCAAGAGACCCAGTACTTC. The gene calls are TRBV7-2 and TRBJ2-5; 11 bases are shared with TRBD2. The V and J ends lost 5 bases and 0 bases, in that order; junction bases with no gene match: 8. The CDR3 length is 17 residues. The germline CDR1 and CDR2 sequences are SGHTA and FQGNSA. The whole variable domain, filled in from reference TRBV7-2 and TRBJ2-5, reads GAGVSQSPSNKVTEKGKDVELRCDPISGHTALYWYRQSLGQGLEFLIYFQGNSAPDKSGLPSDRFSAERTGGSVSTLTIQRTQQEDSAVYLCASSPRTSGLYQETQYFGPGTRLLVL.

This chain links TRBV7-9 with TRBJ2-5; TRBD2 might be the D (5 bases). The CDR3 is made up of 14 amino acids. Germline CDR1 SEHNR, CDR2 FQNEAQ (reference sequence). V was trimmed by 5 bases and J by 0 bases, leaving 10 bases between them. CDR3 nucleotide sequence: TGTGCCAGCAGCGTACGACTAAACCAAGAGACCCAGTACTTC. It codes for CASSVRLNQETQYF.

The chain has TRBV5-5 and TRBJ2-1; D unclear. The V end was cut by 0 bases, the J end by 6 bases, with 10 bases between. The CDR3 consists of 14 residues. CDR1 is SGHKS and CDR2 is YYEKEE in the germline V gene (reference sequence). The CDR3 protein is CASSLVRRSNEQFF. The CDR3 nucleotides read TGTGCCAGCAGCTTGGTCCGGCGGAGCAATGAGCAGTTCTTC.

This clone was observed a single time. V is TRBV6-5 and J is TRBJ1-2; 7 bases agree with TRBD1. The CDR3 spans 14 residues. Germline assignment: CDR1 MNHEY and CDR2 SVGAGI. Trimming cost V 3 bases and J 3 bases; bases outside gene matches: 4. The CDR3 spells CASSYDRAHYGYTF. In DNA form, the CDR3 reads TGTGCCAGCAGTTATGACAGGGCCCACTATGGCTACACCTTC.

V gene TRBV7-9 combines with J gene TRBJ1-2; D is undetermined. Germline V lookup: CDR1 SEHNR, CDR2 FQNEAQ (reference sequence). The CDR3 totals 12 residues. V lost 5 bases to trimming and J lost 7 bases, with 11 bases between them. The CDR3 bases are TGTGCCAGCAGCCCAGTCGAAGTTGGCTACACCTTC. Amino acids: CASSPVEVGYTF.

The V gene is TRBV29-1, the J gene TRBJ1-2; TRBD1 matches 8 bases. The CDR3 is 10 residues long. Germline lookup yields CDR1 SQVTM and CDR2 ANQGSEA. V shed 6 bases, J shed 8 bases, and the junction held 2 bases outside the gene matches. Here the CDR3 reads CSVGTGGYTF. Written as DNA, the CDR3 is TGCAGCGTGGGGACAGGCGGCTACACCTTC.

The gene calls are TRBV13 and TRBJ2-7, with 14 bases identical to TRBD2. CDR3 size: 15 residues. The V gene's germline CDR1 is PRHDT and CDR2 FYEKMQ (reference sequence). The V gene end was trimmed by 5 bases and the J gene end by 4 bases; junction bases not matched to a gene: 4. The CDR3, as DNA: TGTGCCAGCAGCGCCAGGACTAGCGGGAGGTACGAGCAGTACTTC. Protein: CASSARTSGRYEQYF.

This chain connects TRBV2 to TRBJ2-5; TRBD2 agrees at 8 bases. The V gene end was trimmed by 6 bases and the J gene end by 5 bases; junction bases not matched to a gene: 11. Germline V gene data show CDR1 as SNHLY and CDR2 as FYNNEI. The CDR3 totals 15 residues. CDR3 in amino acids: CASRREAGVEETQYF. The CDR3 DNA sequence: TGTGCCAGCAGAAGAGAAGCGGGAGTGGAGGAGACCCAGTACTTC. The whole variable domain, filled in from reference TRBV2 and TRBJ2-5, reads EPEVTQTPSHQVTQMGQEVILRCVPISNHLYFYWYRQILGQKVEFLVSFYNNEISEKSEIFDDQFSVERPDGSNFTLKIRSTKLEDSAMYFCASRREAGVEETQYFGPGTRLLVL.

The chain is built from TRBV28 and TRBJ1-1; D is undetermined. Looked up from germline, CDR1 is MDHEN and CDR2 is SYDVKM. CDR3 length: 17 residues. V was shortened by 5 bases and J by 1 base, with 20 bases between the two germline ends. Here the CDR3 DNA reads TGTGCCAGCAGTACGGTCCGGGGTGAGACCCCGAACACTGAAGCTTTCTTT. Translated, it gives CASSTVRGETPNTEAFF. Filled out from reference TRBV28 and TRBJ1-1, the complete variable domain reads DVKVTQSSRYLVKRTGEKVFLECVQDMDHENMFWYRQDPGLGLRLIYFSYDVKMKEKGDIPEGYSVSREKKERFSLILESASTNQTSMYLCASSTVRGETPNTEAFFGQGTRLTVV.

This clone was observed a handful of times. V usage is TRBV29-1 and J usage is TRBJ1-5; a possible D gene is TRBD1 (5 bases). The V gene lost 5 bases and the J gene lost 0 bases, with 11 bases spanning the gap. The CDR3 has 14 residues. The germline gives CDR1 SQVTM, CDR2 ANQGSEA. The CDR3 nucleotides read TGCAGCGTTTCCGACAGTAATAGCAATCAGCCCCAGCATTTT. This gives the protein CSVSDSNSNQPQHF.

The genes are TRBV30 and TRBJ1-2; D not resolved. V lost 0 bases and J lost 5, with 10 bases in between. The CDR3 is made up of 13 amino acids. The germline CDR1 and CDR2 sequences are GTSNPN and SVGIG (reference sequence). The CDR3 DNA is TGTGCCTGGAGTGTACTGGGAGGATATGGCTACACCTTC. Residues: CAWSVLGGYGYTF.

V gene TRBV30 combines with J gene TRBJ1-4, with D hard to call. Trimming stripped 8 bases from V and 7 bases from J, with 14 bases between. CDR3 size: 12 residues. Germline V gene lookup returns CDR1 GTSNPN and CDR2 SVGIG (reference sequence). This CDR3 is CALRALGEKLFF. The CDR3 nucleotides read TGTGCCCTGAGGGCCTTGGGTGAAAAACTGTTTTTT.

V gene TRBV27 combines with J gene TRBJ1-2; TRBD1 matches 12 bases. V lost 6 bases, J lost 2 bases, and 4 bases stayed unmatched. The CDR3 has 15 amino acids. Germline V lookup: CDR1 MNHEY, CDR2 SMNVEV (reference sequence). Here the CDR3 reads CASRGQGAQNYGYTF. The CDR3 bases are TGTGCCAGCAGGGGACAGGGGGCGCAAAACTATGGCTACACCTTC.

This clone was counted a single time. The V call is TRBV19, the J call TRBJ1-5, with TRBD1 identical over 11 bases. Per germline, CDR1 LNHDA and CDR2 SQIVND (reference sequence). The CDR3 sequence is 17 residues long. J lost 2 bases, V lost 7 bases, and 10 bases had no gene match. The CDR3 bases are TGTGCCAGTAAATCCATTCGGGACAGGGGGGGCAATCAGCCCCAGCATTTT. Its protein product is CASKSIRDRGGNQPQHF.

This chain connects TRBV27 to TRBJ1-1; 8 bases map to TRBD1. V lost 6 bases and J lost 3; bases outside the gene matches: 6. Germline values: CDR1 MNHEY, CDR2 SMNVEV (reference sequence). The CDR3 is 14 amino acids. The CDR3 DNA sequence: TGTGCCAGCAGCCCCCAGGGGGCTTACACTGAAGCTTTCTTT. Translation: CASSPQGAYTEAFF.

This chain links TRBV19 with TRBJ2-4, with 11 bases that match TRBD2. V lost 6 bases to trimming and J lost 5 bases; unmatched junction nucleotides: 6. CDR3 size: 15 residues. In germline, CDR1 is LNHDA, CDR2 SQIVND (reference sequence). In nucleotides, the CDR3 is TGTGCCAGTAGCCTTAGCGGGGGGGATGAAAACATTCAGTACTTC. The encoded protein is CASSLSGGDENIQYF.

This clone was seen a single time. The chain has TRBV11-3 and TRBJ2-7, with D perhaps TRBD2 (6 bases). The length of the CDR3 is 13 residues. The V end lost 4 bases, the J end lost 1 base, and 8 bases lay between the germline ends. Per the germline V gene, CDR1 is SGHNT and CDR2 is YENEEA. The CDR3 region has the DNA TGTGCCAGCAGCTACGGGGGTTCCTACGAGCAGTACTTC. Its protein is CASSYGGSYEQYF.